This T cell receptor (beta chain) is drawn from a study of blood T cell repertoires in COVID-19. The CDR3 has 14 amino acids. Germline V gene data show CDR1 as SGHRS and CDR2 as YFSETQ. V gave up 0 bases and J gave up 4 bases, with 9 bases separating them. Assay used: immunoSEQ multiplex PCR; TCRdb lists only in-frame clones, some missing. This sample has under 200,000 clones, with almost 85% found just once. Sequencing was done on a sample of PBMCs or T cells enriched from blood (not recorded which). V and J are TRBV5-1 and TRBJ2-3; TRBD2 might be the D (5 bases). This TCR came from a man aged 50 or older who had recovered from COVID-19. CDR3 loop: CASSLGLLADTQYF. CDR3 nucleotides: TGCGCCAGCAGCTTGGGACTACTGGCAGATACGCAGTATTTT.